This T cell receptor beta chain comes out of a study of T cells after yellow fever vaccination (dated by TCRdb to between 2017 and 2020). Study-level background: Staining for CD3, CD45RA, CCR7 and CD95 was used to sort memory subsets (EM, EMRA, CM and Tscm) on a BD FACS Aria III. The SMART-Seq v4 Ultra Low Input RNA kit was used to prepare libraries from fractions with low cell numbers. To track T-cell clones before and after primary and booster YFV17D yellow fever vaccination, bulk TCR alpha and beta repertoires were sequenced longitudinally. Two healthy male donors, one aged 18 to 30 and one aged 30 to 39 years, were included in the cohort. Bulk PBMC replicates and cell subsets were isolated from blood drawn at multiple timepoints before and after both primary and secondary immunization. Memory subsets were sorted on days 0, 15 and 45 and at 18 months after primary vaccination, and on days 0, 15 and 45 after the 30-year booster.

Spanning cysteine to phenylalanine, the CDR3 consists of 14 amino acids. Only the CDR3 DNA stays, 42 bases, in frame from base 1. The germline V gene yields SNHLY for CDR1 and FYNNEI for CDR2. Trimming removed 5 bases from V and 5 bases from J, leaving 15 bases between the germline ends. The treatment or condition label of this sample denotes: live attenuated yellow fever vaccine strain. A standard Ficoll-Paque protocol was used to isolate PBMCs from peripheral blood. For sorted memory subsets, RNA extraction was done with the RNeasy Micro Kit. General conclusions and limits of the study: The secondary T-cell response was found to be weaker but faster than the primary response, with a peak reached on day 5 rather than on day 15. A small fraction of clonotypes appeared in both the CD4 and CD8 compartments, likely as a result of convergent recombination. In the sorted memory subsets on day 0, nearly all of the vaccine-responding clonotypes fell below detection. Most clones expanded after primary vaccination (around 97% of CD4 and approximately 90% of CD8) were re-detected after the booster, suggesting that broad memory maintenance occurred. Computational filtering was needed because FACS-sorted repertoires could contain abundant contaminating clonotypes from the bulk population. Because the study included only two donors, the extent to which the findings can be generalized is limited.

TCR cDNA was synthesized by 5'RACE template switching, through which a universal primer site and unique molecular identifiers were introduced. Priming of cDNA synthesis was performed from both the TCR alpha and TCR beta constant segments. Library amplification used two PCR steps, and the second PCR step added sample barcodes and sequencing adapters. Sequencing of libraries was performed on Illumina HiSeq 2500 (2x100 bp) or NovaSeq (2x150 bp). The published analysis was carried out like this. Demultiplexing of reads and collapsing into UMI consensus sequences were performed with MIGEC, and V(D)J alignment was carried out with MiXCR. Vaccine-responding clonotypes were defined with edgeR using replicate PBMC samples, requiring FDR below 0.01 and a log2 fold change above 5 up to day 15. CD4 or CD8 identity was assigned to each bulk clonotype according to whether the clonotype was present at higher abundance in the sequenced CD4 repertoire or the sequenced CD8 repertoire. To estimate how each clone was distributed across memory phenotypes, clonotype frequencies in memory subsets were weighted by the numbers of FACS-sorted cells. Through fastp at Q25 and MiXCR, TCRdb rebuilt clones from the public reads, retaining in-frame beta chains. Every CDR3 protein is listed once, alongside the most common genes and DNA of its rows. Clone size and V and J calls follow TCRdb, not the original study. The sample includes 20,000 to 25,000 distinct CDR3 sequences, with 3.4% observed a single time. The top ten constitute 0.98% of the sample.

Notes on this clonotype: One base away there is no much larger clone; base qualities are not given.

The rearrangement combines TRBV2 with TRBJ1-1; matching of 5 bases hints at TRBD1 as the D gene. The TCR originated in a man between 18 and 29 years old who received the YFV17D yellow fever vaccine. Sequencing used PBMCs, either bulk or a sorted T-cell subset (CD4+, CD8+, memory, or dextramer-sorted; not recorded which), obtained 35 to 50 days after the first yellow fever vaccination. The DNA sequence is given as TGTGCCAGCAGTCCCGACAGCCTCGGGACTGAAGCTTTCTTT. This codes for CASSPDSLGTEAFF.